These 12 T cell receptor beta chains share one sample of origin, sequenced in a study of blood T cell repertoires in COVID-19. Here immunoSEQ multiplex PCR was the method, and the copy in TCRdb shows in-frame clones only, minus some. The sample lists 45,000 to 55,000 clones, about nine tenths seen once, with roughly 8% in the top ten. Sequenced: peripheral blood. Source of these receptors: a man aged 50-59 years with active COVID-19.

This rearrangement joins TRBV5-1 to TRBJ2-7; 8 nucleotides agree with TRBD1. The CDR3 spans 14 residues. In germline, CDR1 is SGHRS, CDR2 YFSETQ. The J segment lost 0 bases and the V segment lost 4 bases, leaving 3 bases of the junction unmatched. CDR3 DNA sequence: TGCGCCAGCAGCCAGGGGGCGGACTCCTACGAGCAGTACTTC. Translating gives CASSQGADSYEQYF.

This sequence joins TRBV19 and TRBJ2-2, with a tentative D call TRBD2 (6 bases). Trimming removed 1 base from V and 6 bases from J, with 6 bases in between. Germline assignment: CDR1 LNHDA and CDR2 SQIVND (reference sequence). The CDR3 covers 13 residues. In DNA form, the CDR3 reads TGTGCCAGTAGTATAGGGGGGGCCGGGGAGCTGTTTTTT. As protein: CASSIGGAGELFF.

The chain links TRBV7-9 to TRBJ2-5; the D gene is possibly TRBD1 (5 bases). The CDR3 contains 14 residues. Germline CDR1 and CDR2: SEHNR and FQNEAQ (reference sequence). Trimming stripped 5 bases from V and 2 bases from J, with 12 bases between. DNA for the CDR3: TGTGCCAGCAGCCCGACAGCCGAGCAAGAGACCCAGTACTTC. Its translation is CASSPTAEQETQYF.

The genes are TRBV19 and TRBJ1-2, with a tentative D call TRBD1 (6 bases). The germline CDR1 and CDR2 sequences are LNHDA and SQIVND (reference sequence). The V and J ends lost 3 bases and 2 bases respectively, with 10 bases between them. The CDR3 loop spans 14 amino acids. The CDR3 is CASSIGTWNYGYTF. CDR3 sequence (DNA): TGTGCCAGTAGTATTGGGACATGGAACTATGGCTACACCTTC. Full variable domain (missing parts from reference TRBV19 and TRBJ1-2): DGGITQSPKYLFRKEGQNVTLSCEQNLNHDAMYWYRQDPGQGLRLIYYSQIVNDFQKGDIAEGYSVSREKKESFPLTVTSAQKNPTAFYLCASSIGTWNYGYTFGSGTRLTVV.

J is TRBJ2-5 and V is TRBV7-6, with D uncertain. Germline V gene lookup returns CDR1 SGHVS and CDR2 FNYEAQ. Trimming removed 4 bases at V and 4 bases at J, with 22 bases between. The CDR3 loop spans 17 amino acids. The CDR3 protein is CASSSISPRSRGETQYF. The CDR3 nucleotides read TGTGCCAGCAGCTCGATCTCCCCTAGGAGTCGCGGAGAGACCCAGTACTTC.

The gene calls are TRBV7-3 and TRBJ1-2, with 7 bases fitting TRBD1. Germline V gene sequence: CDR1 SGHTA, CDR2 FQGTGA. CDR3 length equals 13 residues. Losses at the gene ends were 5 bases for V and 6 bases for J; bases not matched to a gene: 6. For the CDR3, the DNA is TGTGCCAGCAGCGCGAGTACAGGGGATGGCTACACCTTC. Translating it yields CASSASTGDGYTF.

V usage is TRBV5-4 and J usage is TRBJ2-7; TRBD1 might be the D (6 bases). V was pared by 0 bases and J by 4 bases, with 14 bases between. CDR3 length: 15 residues. Germline CDR1 and CDR2: SGHNT and YYREEE (reference sequence). This CDR3 reads CASSLATGLAYEQYF. CDR3 bases: TGTGCCAGCAGCTTGGCTACAGGGCTGGCGTACGAGCAGTACTTC. The full variable domain, its missing parts supplied by reference TRBV5-4 and TRBJ2-7, is ETGVTQSPTHLIKTRGQQVTLRCSSQSGHNTVSWYQQALGQGPQFIFQYYREEENGRGNFPPRFSGLQFPNYSSELNVNALELDDSALYLCASSLATGLAYEQYFGPGTRLTVT.

This sequence joins TRBV2 and TRBJ2-7, with D perhaps TRBD1 (5 bases). Looked up from germline, CDR1 is SNHLY and CDR2 is FYNNEI. Trimming shortened V by 4 bases and J by 5 bases, and 12 bases separated the two germline ends. The CDR3 has 13 residues. The DNA of the CDR3 is TGTGCCAGCAGTGTAGGGGCCCCTAACGAGCAGTACTTC. Its protein product is CASSVGAPNEQYF.

The V call is TRBV4-2, the J call TRBJ2-7, with 8 nucleotides matching TRBD2. V lost 2 bases, J lost 0 bases, and 6 bases stayed unmatched. This CDR3 comprises 16 residues. Germline CDR1 is LGHNA and CDR2 is YNFKEQ. The CDR3 DNA sequence: TGTGCCAGCAGCCAACAGAGCGGGGGAAGCTCCTACGAGCAGTACTTC. Amino acids: CASSQQSGGSSYEQYF.

This chain joins TRBV29-1 and TRBJ2-1; D is possibly TRBD2 (6 bases). Germline CDR1 SQVTM, CDR2 ANQGSEA. The CDR3 has 15 residues. The V and J ends lost 6 bases and 0 bases respectively, with 15 bases between them. CDR3 amino acids: CSVGTSPSSYNEQFF. The CDR3 DNA reads as TGCAGCGTGGGAACTAGCCCGAGCTCCTACAATGAGCAGTTCTTC.

The V gene is TRBV7-3, the J gene TRBJ2-1, with 7 bases matching TRBD2. Per germline, CDR1 SGHTA and CDR2 FQGTGA. The ends lost 2 bases at V and 6 bases at J; junction bases unmatched: 7. The CDR3 runs 15 residues. As DNA, the CDR3 is TGTGCCAGCAGCTTATCTGGGAGGGCCGCCAATGAGCAGTTCTTC. Translation: CASSLSGRAANEQFF.

The genes are TRBV14 and TRBJ1-4; the D is unclear. This CDR3 spans 13 amino acids. The germline CDR1 and CDR2 sequences are SGHDN and FVKESK. V lost 0 bases and J 6 bases, leaving 5 bases between the germline ends. CDR3 coding DNA: TGTGCCAGCAGCCAAGACAGGCATGAAAAACTGTTTTTT. Amino acid sequence: CASSQDRHEKLFF.